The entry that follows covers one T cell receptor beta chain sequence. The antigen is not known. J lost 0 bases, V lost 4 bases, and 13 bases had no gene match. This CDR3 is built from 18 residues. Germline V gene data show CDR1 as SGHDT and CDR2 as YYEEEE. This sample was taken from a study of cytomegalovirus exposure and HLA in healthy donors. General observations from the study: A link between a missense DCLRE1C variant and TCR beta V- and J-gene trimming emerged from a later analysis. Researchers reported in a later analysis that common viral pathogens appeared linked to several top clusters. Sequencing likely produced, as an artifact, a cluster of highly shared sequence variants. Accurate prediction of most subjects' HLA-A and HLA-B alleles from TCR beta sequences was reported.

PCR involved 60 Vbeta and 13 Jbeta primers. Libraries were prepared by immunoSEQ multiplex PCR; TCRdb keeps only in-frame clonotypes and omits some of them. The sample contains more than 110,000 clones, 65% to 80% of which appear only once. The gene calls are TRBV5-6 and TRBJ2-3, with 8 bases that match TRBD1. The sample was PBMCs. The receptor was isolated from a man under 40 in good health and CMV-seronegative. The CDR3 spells CASSKRTGLYASTDTQYF. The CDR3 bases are TGTGCCAGCAGCAAACGGACAGGGCTTTATGCTAGCACAGATACGCAGTATTTT.